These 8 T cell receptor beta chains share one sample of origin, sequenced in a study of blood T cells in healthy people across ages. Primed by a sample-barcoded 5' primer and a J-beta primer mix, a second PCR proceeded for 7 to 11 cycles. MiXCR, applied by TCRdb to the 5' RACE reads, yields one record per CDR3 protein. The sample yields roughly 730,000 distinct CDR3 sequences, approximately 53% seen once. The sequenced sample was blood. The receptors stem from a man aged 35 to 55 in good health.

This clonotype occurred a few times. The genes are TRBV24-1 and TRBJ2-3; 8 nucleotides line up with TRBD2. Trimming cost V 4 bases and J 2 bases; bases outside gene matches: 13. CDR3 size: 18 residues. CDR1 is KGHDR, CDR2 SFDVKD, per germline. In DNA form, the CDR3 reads TGTGCCACCAGTGAGGCCCCCGGGGTAGCGGGGCCCACAGATACGCAGTATTTT. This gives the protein CATSEAPGVAGPTDTQYF.

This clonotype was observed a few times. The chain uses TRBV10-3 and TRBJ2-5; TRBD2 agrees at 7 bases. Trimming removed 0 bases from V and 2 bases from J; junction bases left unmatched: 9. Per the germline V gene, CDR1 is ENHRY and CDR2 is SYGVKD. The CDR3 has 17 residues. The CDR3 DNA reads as TGTGCCATCAGTGAGTCGACTTCGGCTAGCGGTCAAGAGACCCAGTACTTC. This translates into CAISESTSASGQETQYF.

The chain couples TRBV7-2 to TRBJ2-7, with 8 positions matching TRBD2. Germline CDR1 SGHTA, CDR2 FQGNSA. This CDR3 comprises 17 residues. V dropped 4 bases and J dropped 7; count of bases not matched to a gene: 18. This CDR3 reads CASSSPVGGRSYNEQYF. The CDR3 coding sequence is TGTGCCAGCAGCTCACCCGTAGGCGGGAGGTCCTACAATGAGCAGTACTTC.

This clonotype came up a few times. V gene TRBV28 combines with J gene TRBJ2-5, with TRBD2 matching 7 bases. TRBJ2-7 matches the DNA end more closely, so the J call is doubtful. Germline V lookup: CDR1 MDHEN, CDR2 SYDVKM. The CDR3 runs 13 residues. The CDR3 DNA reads TGTGCCAGCAGTGGGGGGGGGTTTTACGAGCAGTACTTC. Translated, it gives CASSGGGFYEQYF.

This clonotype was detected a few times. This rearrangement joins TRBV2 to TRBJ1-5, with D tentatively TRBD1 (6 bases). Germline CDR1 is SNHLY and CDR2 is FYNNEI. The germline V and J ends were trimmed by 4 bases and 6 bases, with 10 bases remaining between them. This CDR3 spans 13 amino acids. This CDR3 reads CASSVGGGQPQHF. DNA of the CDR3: TGTGCCAGCAGTGTGGGGGGCGGTCAGCCCCAGCATTTT.

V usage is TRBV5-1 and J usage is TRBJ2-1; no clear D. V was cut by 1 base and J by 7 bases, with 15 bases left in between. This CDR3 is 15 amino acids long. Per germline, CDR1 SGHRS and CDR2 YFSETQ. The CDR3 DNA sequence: TGCGCCAGCAGCTTGTTGGATAGTAGGTGGAATGAGCAGTTCTTC. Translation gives CASSLLDSRWNEQFF.

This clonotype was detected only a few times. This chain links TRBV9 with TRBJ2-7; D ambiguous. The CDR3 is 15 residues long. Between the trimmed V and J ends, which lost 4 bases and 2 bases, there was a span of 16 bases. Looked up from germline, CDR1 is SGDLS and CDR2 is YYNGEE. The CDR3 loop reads CASSSRPAGAYEQYF. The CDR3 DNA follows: TGTGCCAGCAGCTCTCGCCCCGCAGGTGCCTACGAGCAGTACTTC.

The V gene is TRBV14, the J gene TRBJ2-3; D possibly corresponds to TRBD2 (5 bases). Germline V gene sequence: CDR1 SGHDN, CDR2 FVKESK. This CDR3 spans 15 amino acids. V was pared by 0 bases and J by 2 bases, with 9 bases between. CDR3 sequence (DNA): TGTGCCAGCAGCCAAGAGCGGGCCCACACAGATACGCAGTATTTT. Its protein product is CASSQERAHTDTQYF.